One and the same sample provided the 18 T cell receptor beta chains below, sequenced in a study of blood T cell repertoires in COVID-19 (TCRdb year 2020). The library was obtained by the immunoSEQ multiplex PCR assay. TCRdb obtained this table from immuneACCESS and retained in-frame rearrangements with V and J assigned. These tables miss some clones; where compared with another copy, unresolved V genes account for less than half of the shortfall, and the remainder is unexplained. This sample is represented by about 170,000 clones; around 91% of them were singletons. The ten largest clones take up more than 0.75% of the sample. The specimen sequenced was PBMCs or T cells enriched from blood (not recorded which). The receptors originated from a woman aged 18-35 years who had recovered from COVID-19.

This clone came up a few times. The chain links TRBV3-1 (or the pseudogene TRBV3-2) to TRBJ1-2; the D gene is possibly TRBD1 (5 bases). CDR1 is LGHDT and CDR2 is YNNKEL in the germline V gene (reference sequence). Trimming pared 1 base from V and 4 bases from J, leaving 19 bases between. The CDR3 is 17 residues long. CDR3: CASSQGFNRIDGYGYTF. In DNA, the CDR3 is TGTGCCAGCAGCCAAGGCTTTAACAGGATTGATGGCTATGGCTACACCTTC.

The chain employs TRBV28 and TRBJ2-2; 7 bases are shared with TRBD1. The CDR3 sequence is 15 residues long. After removal of 6 bases from V and 6 bases from J, the junction contained 10 bases not matched to a gene. The germline gives CDR1 MDHEN, CDR2 SYDVKM. CDR3 sequence reads: CASSTGALGAGELFF. CDR3 coding DNA: TGTGCCAGCAGCACAGGGGCCCTAGGTGCCGGGGAGCTGTTTTTT. The variable domain in full, completed from reference TRBV28 and TRBJ2-2, reads DVKVTQSSRYLVKRTGEKVFLECVQDMDHENMFWYRQDPGLGLRLIYFSYDVKMKEKGDIPEGYSVSREKKERFSLILESASTNQTSMYLCASSTGALGAGELFFGEGSRLTVL.

This clone was seen a few times. The V and J genes are TRBV3-1 (or the pseudogene TRBV3-2) and TRBJ1-1, with D possibly matching TRBD1 (6 bases). The germline V gene has CDR1 LGHDT and CDR2 YNNKEL (reference sequence). CDR3 size: 14 residues. Trimming took 7 bases from V and 3 from J, leaving 15 bases between them. The CDR3 bases are TGTGCCAGCAAACATCAGGGGAGGGACACTGAAGCTTTCTTT. This codes for CASKHQGRDTEAFF.

This sequence joins TRBV4-1 and TRBJ1-5, with 9 bases fitting TRBD1. Germline V gene sequence: CDR1 MGHRA, CDR2 YSYEKL. This CDR3 spans 21 amino acids. V was clipped by 0 bases and J by 2 bases; unmatched bases: 17. DNA of the CDR3: TGCGCCAGCAGCCAAGATCTGATCCTACGGACAGGGGAAGAGGGCAATCAGCCCCAGCATTTT. It translates to CASSQDLILRTGEEGNQPQHF.

V gene TRBV19 combines with J gene TRBJ2-5; 12 bases align to TRBD2. Unmatched junction bases numbered 2, after V lost 1 base and J lost 2 bases. The germline V gene has CDR1 LNHDA and CDR2 SQIVND (reference sequence). The CDR3 length is 16 residues. The CDR3 DNA reads TGTGCCAGTAGTATAGTTCTAGCGGGAGGGCAAGAGACCCAGTACTTC. As protein: CASSIVLAGGQETQYF.

J is TRBJ1-3 and V is TRBV9; D gene ambiguous. The germline gives CDR1 SGDLS, CDR2 YYNGEE. V was trimmed by 0 bases and J by 2 bases, leaving 9 bases between them. CDR3 length: 15 residues. The CDR3: CASSVVADTGNTIYF. The CDR3, as DNA: TGTGCCAGCAGCGTAGTCGCGGATACTGGAAACACCATATATTTT.

The rearrangement links TRBV3-1 (or the pseudogene TRBV3-2) to TRBJ2-7; 13 bases line up with TRBD2. The V segment lost 4 bases and the J segment 7 bases; nucleotides outside the gene matches: 13. The CDR3 contains 17 residues. Germline CDR1 LGHDT, CDR2 YNNKEL (reference sequence). DNA for the CDR3: TGTGCCAGCAGCCGGGGACTAGCGGGATTCGGTGCATGGGAGCAGTACTTC. It encodes CASSRGLAGFGAWEQYF.

The chain couples TRBV6-6 to TRBJ1-5, with D possibly being TRBD1 (6 bases). The CDR3 has 20 residues. V lost 5 bases and J 4 bases, leaving 30 bases between the germline ends. Germline V gene lookup returns CDR1 MNHNY and CDR2 SVGAGI (reference sequence). The CDR3 here is CASSRQSGSQSQGFNQPQHF. For the CDR3, the DNA is TGTGCCAGCAGTCGCCAGTCCGGCAGTCAAAGCCAGGGGTTTAATCAGCCCCAGCATTTT.

The rearrangement joins TRBV18 to TRBJ2-1; 9 nucleotides match TRBD2. The CDR3 loop spans 14 amino acids. Germline V gives CDR1 KGHSH, CDR2 LQKENI. J was trimmed by 9 bases and V by 1 base; bases with no gene match: 4. CDR3 in amino acids: CASSPQAGGSEQFF. The DNA of the CDR3 is TGTGCCAGCTCACCACAAGCGGGAGGCTCTGAGCAGTTCTTC.

This chain connects TRBV15 to TRBJ2-1; a weak D match, TRBD1 (6 bases). CDR1 is LNHNV and CDR2 is YYDKDF in the germline V gene (reference sequence). CDR3 length equals 15 residues. The germline V and J ends were trimmed by 3 bases and 5 bases, with 14 bases remaining between them. In nucleotides, the CDR3 is TGTGCCACCAGCAGCCCCGGGACAAAACACAATGAGCAGTTCTTC. This encodes CATSSPGTKHNEQFF.

The chain employs TRBV23-1 and TRBJ2-7, with TRBD2 matching over 7 bases. TRBV23-1 is identified as an open reading frame with a role that is uncertain. This CDR3 spans 16 amino acids. Trimming at V came to 3 bases and at J to 0 bases, leaving 8 bases not matched to a gene. The CDR3 coding sequence is TGCGCCAGCAGTCACAAGACTAGCCCTGTCTCCTACGAGCAGTACTTC. It is translated as CASSHKTSPVSYEQYF.

The chain joins TRBV13 to TRBJ2-7, with a tentative D call TRBD1 (6 bases). Germline CDR1 PRHDT, CDR2 FYEKMQ (reference sequence). V was trimmed by 4 bases and J by 4 bases, leaving 11 bases between them. The CDR3 loop spans 13 amino acids. The chain's CDR3 is CASSSGTFYEQYF. The DNA for the CDR3 is TGTGCCAGCAGCTCCGGGACATTTTACGAGCAGTACTTC.

This clone was observed a handful of times. The genes are TRBV4-1 and TRBJ2-2; D is ambiguous. The V end was cut by 1 base, the J end by 4 bases, with 10 bases between. The CDR3 is made up of 15 amino acids. Germline CDR1 is MGHRA and CDR2 is YSYEKL. CDR3 protein: CASSQVQWATGELFF. Written as DNA, the CDR3 is TGCGCCAGCAGCCAAGTGCAGTGGGCCACCGGGGAGCTGTTTTTT.

The chain recombines TRBV4-1 with TRBJ1-4; D ambiguous. Trimming cost V 4 bases and J 14 bases, with 23 bases left between them. The germline gives CDR1 MGHRA, CDR2 YSYEKL. The CDR3 contains 15 residues. The CDR3 spells CASSPVTQLIRPLFF. CDR3 bases: TGCGCCAGCAGCCCGGTTACTCAACTAATAAGGCCCCTGTTTTTT.

The J gene is TRBJ1-1, the V gene TRBV5-1; D gene unclear. Germline V gene lookup returns CDR1 SGHRS and CDR2 YFSETQ. This CDR3 contains 18 residues. The germline V and J ends were trimmed by 3 bases and 1 base, with 22 bases remaining between them. The CDR3, as DNA: TGCGCCAGCAGCTCTACCCCCCCGAGGGAGAAACAGAACACTGAAGCTTTCTTT. It is translated as CASSSTPPREKQNTEAFF.

The chain has TRBV3-1 (or the pseudogene TRBV3-2) and TRBJ2-7, with D tentatively TRBD2 (7 bases). The CDR3 sequence is 17 residues long. Per germline, CDR1 LGHDT and CDR2 YNNKEL (reference sequence). V dropped 5 bases and J dropped 0 bases, with 20 bases sitting between them. CDR3 DNA sequence: TGTGCCAGCAGCTATACAGGGAGGCGGACTAGCTCCTACGAGCAGTACTTC. It yields the protein CASSYTGRRTSSYEQYF.

The genes are TRBV5-4 and TRBJ2-3, with 7 bases aligning to TRBD1. The V gene end was trimmed by 4 bases and the J gene end by 0 bases; junction bases not matched to a gene: 2. Germline-derived CDR1 and CDR2 are SGHNT and YYREEE (reference sequence). The CDR3 is 14 amino acids. The CDR3 nucleotides are TGTGCCAGCAGCCTGGGACAGAGCACAGATACGCAGTATTTT. Its translation is CASSLGQSTDTQYF.

The chain carries TRBV7-9 and TRBJ2-6; TRBD1 aligns across 9 bases. The CDR3 sequence is 15 residues long. V shed 1 base and J 11 bases; nucleotides not matched to a gene: 6. The germline V gene encodes CDR1 SEHNR and CDR2 FQNEAQ (reference sequence). The CDR3 DNA sequence: TGTGCCAGCAGCTTAGACCCGGGACAGGGCGACGTCCTGACTTTC. This translates into CASSLDPGQGDVLTF.